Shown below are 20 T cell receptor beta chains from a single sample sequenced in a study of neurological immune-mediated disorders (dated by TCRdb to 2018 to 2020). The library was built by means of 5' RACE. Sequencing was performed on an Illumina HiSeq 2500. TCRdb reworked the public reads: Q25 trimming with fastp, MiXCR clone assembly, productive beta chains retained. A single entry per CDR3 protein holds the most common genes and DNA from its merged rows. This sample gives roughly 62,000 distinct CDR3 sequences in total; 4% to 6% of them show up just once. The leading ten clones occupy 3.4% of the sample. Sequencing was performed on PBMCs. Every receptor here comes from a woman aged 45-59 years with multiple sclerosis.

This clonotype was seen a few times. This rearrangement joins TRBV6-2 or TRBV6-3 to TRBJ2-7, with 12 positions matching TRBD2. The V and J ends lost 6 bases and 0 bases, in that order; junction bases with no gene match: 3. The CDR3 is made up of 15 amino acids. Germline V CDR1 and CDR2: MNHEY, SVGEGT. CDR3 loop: CASRKGLAGSYEQYV. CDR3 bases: TGTGCCAGCAGAAAGGGACTAGCGGGCTCCTACGAGCAGTACGTC.

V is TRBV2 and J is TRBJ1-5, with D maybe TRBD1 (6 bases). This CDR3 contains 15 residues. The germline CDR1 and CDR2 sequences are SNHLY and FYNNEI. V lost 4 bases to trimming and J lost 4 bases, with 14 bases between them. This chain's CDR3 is CASSGQGLGNQPQHF. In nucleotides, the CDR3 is TGTGCCAGCAGTGGCCAGGGGCTAGGTAATCAGCCCCAGCATTTT.

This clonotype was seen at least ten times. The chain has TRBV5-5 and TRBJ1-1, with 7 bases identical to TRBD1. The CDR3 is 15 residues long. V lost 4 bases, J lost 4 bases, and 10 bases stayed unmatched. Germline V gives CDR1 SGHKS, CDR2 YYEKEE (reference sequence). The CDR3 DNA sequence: TGTGCCAGCAGCCTACGACAGGGAGGGGGCACTGAAGCTTTCTTT. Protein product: CASSLRQGGGTEAFF.

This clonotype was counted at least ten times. CDR3 sequence reads: CASSGQWSTDTQYF. The CDR3, as DNA: TGTGCCAGCAGCGGACAGTGGAGCACAGATACGCAGTATTTT. The V gene is TRBV25-1, the J gene TRBJ2-3; a weak D match, TRBD1 (6 bases). Germline V CDR1 and CDR2: MGHDK, SYGVNS. This CDR3 comprises 14 residues. V lost 6 bases to trimming and J lost 0 bases, with 10 bases between them.

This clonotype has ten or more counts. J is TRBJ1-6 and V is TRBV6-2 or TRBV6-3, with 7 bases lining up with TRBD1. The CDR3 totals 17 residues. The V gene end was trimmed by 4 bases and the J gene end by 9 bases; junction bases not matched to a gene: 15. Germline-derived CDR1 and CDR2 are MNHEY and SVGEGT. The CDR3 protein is CASSWGAQDRQTSPLHF. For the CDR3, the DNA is TGTGCCAGCAGTTGGGGGGCCCAGGACAGGCAAACTTCACCCCTCCACTTT.

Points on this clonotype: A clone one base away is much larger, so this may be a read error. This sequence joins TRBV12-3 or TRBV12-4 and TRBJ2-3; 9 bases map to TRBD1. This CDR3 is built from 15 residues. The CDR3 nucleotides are TGTGCCAGCAGTTTCGGGACAGGGAGGGGCGATACGCAGAATTTT. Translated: CASSFGTGRGDTQNF.

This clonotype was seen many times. This CDR3 is CASSLLGQGDYGYTF. The CDR3 nucleotides read TGCGCCAGCAGCTTGCTCGGACAGGGGGACTATGGCTACACCTTC. The genes are TRBV5-1 and TRBJ1-2, with 10 bases lining up with TRBD1. This CDR3 has 15 residues. Trimming at V came to 1 base and at J to 3 bases, leaving 3 bases not matched to a gene. Germline V gene data show CDR1 as SGHRS and CDR2 as YFSETQ.

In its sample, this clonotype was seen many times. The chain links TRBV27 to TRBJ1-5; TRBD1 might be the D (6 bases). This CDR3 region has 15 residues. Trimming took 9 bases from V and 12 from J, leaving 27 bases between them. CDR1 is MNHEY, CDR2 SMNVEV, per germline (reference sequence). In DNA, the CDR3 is TGTGCCAGTCGGAAATTTTCGGACAGTGTCGTGGTCCAGCATTTT. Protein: CASRKFSDSVVVQHF.

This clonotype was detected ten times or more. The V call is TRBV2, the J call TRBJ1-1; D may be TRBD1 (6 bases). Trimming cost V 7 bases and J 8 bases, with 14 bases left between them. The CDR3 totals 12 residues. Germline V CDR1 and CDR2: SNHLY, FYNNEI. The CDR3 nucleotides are TGTGCCAGCAACCTAATCGGGACAGAAGCTTTCTTT. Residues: CASNLIGTEAFF.

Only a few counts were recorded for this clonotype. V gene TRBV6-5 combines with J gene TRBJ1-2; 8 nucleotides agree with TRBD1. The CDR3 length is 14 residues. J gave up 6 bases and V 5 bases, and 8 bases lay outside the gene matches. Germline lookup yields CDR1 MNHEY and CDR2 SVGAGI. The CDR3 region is CASSLRQGSNGYTF. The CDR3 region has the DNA TGTGCCAGCAGTCTGAGACAGGGGAGTAATGGCTACACCTTC.

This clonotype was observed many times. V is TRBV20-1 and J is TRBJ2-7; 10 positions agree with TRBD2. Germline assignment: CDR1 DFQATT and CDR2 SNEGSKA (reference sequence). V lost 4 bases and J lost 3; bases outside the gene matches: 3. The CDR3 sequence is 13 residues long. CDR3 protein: CSAKPSGGYEQYF. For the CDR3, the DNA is TGCAGTGCTAAACCTAGCGGGGGCTACGAGCAGTACTTC.

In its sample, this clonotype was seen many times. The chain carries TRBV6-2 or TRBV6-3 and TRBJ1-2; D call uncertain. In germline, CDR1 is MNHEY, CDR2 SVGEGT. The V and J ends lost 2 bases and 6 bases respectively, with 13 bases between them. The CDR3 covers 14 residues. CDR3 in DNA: TGTGCCAGCAGTTACCCAGTCATTGTCGATGGCTACACCTTC. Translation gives CASSYPVIVDGYTF.

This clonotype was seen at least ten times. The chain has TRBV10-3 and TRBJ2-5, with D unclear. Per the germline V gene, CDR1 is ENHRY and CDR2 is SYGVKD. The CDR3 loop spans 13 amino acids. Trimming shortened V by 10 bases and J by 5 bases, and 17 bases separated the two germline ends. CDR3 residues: CATLGSYGETQYF. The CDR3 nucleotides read TGTGCCACCCTCGGATCCTACGGGGAGACCCAGTACTTC.

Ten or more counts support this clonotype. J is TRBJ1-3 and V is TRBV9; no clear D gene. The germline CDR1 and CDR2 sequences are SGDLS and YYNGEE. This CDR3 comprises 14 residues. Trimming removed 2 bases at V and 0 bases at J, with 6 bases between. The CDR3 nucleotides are TGTGCCAGCAGCGTCGGCCTCTCTGGAAACACCATATATTTT. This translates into CASSVGLSGNTIYF.

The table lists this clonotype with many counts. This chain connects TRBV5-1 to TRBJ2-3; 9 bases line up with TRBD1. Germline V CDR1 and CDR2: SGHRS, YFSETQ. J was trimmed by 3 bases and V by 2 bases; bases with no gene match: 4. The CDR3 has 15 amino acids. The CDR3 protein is CASSLWDRVTDTQYF. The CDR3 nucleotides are TGCGCCAGCAGCTTATGGGACAGGGTTACAGATACGCAGTATTTT. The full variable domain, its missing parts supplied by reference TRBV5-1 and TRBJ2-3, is KAGVTQTPRYLIKTRGQQVTLSCSPISGHRSVSWYQQTPGQGLQFLFEYFSETQRNKGNFPGRFSGRQFSNSRSEMNVSTLELGDSALYLCASSLWDRVTDTQYFGPGTRLTVL.

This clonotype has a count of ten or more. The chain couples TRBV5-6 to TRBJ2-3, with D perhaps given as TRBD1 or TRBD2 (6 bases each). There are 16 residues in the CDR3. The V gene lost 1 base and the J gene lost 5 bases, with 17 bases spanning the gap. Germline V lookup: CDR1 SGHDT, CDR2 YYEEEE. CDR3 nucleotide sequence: TGTGCCAGCAGCTTGCTCCCCTCGGGGGCGGGAGATACGCAGTATTTT. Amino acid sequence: CASSLLPSGAGDTQYF.

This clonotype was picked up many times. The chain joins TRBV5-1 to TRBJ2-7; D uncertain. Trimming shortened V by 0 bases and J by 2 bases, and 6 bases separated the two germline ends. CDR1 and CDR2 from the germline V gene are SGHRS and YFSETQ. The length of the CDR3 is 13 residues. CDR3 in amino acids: CASSLDLTYEQYV. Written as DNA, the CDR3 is TGCGCCAGCAGCTTGGATCTTACCTACGAGCAGTACGTC.

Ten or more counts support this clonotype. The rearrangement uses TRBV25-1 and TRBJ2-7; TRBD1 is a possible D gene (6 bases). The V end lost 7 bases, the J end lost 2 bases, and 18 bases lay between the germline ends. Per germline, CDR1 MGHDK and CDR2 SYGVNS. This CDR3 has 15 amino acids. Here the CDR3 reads CASTSTGTSTYEQYF. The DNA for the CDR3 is TGTGCCAGCACCTCGACGGGGACAAGTACCTACGAGCAGTACTTC.

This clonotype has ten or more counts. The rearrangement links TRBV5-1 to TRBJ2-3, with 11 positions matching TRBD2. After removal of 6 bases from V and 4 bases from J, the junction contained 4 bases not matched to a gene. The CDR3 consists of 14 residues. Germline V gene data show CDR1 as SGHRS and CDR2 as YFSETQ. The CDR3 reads CASTTSGAPDTQYF. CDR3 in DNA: TGCGCCAGCACGACTAGCGGGGCGCCAGATACGCAGTATTTT.

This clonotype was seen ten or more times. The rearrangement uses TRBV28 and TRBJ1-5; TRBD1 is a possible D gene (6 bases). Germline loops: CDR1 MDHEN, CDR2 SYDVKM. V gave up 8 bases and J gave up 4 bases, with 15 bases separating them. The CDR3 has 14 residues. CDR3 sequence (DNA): TGTGCCAGCGAATCCCCGACAGGAAATCAGCCCCAGCATTTT. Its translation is CASESPTGNQPQHF. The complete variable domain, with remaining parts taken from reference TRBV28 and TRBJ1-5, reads DVKVTQSSRYLVKRTGEKVFLECVQDMDHENMFWYRQDPGLGLRLIYFSYDVKMKEKGDIPEGYSVSREKKERFSLILESASTNQTSMYLCASESPTGNQPQHFGDGTRLSIL.